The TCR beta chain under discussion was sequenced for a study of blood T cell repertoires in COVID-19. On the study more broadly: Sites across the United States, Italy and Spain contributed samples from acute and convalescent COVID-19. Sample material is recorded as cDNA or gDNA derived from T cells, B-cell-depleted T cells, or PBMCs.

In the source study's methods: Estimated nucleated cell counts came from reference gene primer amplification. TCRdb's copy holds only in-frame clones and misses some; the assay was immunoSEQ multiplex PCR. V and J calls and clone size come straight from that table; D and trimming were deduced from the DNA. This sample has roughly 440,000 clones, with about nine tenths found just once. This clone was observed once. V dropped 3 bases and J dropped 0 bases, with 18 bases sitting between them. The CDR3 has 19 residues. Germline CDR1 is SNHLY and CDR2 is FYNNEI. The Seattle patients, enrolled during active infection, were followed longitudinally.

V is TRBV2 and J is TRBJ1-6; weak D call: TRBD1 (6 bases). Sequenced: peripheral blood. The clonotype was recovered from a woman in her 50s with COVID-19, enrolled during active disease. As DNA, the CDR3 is TGTGCCAGCAGTGACATCCCTTATGGGACATTCTCCTATAATTCACCCCTCCACTTT. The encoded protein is CASSDIPYGTFSYNSPLHF.